The present T cell receptor beta chain was sequenced within a study of graft-versus-host responses after intestinal transplantation. Generated by immunoSEQ multiplex PCR, the TCRdb table keeps only in-frame clones and is missing some. The table shows 70,000 to 80,000 clones, with roughly 87% occurring only once. CDR1 SGHTA and CDR2 FQGTGA come from the germline V gene. V was pared by 5 bases and J by 5 bases, with 6 bases of the junction left unmatched. This CDR3 region has 15 residues. Of note for this clone: What it binds is not known.

The clonotype comes from a human donor who received an intestinal transplant. The sequencing here drew on unstimulated CD8+ T cells sorted from spleen or lymph node cells, taken before intestinal transplant. The chain uses TRBV7-3 and TRBJ2-2; TRBD1 aligns across 9 bases. The CDR3 DNA follows: TGTGCCAGCAGCCCCACAGGGGGCCTGACCGGGGAGCTGTTTTTT. Translating gives CASSPTGGLTGELFF.